This record covers a single T cell receptor (beta chain). Authors' data handling: Reference gene primer amplification gave nucleated cell count estimates. TCRdb keeps only in-frame clones here, not all; method: immunoSEQ multiplex PCR. V, J and clone size are those of that table, while D and trimming were read from the DNA. The table includes roughly 220,000 clones, 80% detected once. Participant age was roughly 18 to 89 years, and participants resided in roughly 24 US areas. The data are from a study of blood T cell repertoires in COVID-19. At the level of the study: Sites in the United States, Italy and Spain provided acute and convalescent COVID-19 samples. Sample material is recorded as cDNA or gDNA derived from T cells, B-cell-depleted T cells, or PBMCs.

CDR3 length equals 12 residues. The germline gives CDR1 SGDLS, CDR2 YYNGEE. Trimming removed 0 bases from V and 11 bases from J, with 9 bases in between. This TCR was sampled from a man in his thirties or forties with acute COVID-19. The V gene is TRBV9, the J gene TRBJ1-5; no clear D gene. Sequenced input: PBMCs or T cells enriched from blood (not recorded which). CDR3 residues: CASSVVESAQHF. The DNA for the CDR3 is TGTGCCAGCAGCGTAGTGGAGTCAGCCCAGCATTTT. Variable domain in full (rest from reference TRBV9 and TRBJ1-5): DSGVTQTPKHLITATGQRVTLRCSPRSGDLSVYWYQQSLDQGLQFLIQYYNGEERAKGNILERFSAQQFPDLHSELNLSSLELGDSALYFCASSVVESAQHFGDGTRLSIL.